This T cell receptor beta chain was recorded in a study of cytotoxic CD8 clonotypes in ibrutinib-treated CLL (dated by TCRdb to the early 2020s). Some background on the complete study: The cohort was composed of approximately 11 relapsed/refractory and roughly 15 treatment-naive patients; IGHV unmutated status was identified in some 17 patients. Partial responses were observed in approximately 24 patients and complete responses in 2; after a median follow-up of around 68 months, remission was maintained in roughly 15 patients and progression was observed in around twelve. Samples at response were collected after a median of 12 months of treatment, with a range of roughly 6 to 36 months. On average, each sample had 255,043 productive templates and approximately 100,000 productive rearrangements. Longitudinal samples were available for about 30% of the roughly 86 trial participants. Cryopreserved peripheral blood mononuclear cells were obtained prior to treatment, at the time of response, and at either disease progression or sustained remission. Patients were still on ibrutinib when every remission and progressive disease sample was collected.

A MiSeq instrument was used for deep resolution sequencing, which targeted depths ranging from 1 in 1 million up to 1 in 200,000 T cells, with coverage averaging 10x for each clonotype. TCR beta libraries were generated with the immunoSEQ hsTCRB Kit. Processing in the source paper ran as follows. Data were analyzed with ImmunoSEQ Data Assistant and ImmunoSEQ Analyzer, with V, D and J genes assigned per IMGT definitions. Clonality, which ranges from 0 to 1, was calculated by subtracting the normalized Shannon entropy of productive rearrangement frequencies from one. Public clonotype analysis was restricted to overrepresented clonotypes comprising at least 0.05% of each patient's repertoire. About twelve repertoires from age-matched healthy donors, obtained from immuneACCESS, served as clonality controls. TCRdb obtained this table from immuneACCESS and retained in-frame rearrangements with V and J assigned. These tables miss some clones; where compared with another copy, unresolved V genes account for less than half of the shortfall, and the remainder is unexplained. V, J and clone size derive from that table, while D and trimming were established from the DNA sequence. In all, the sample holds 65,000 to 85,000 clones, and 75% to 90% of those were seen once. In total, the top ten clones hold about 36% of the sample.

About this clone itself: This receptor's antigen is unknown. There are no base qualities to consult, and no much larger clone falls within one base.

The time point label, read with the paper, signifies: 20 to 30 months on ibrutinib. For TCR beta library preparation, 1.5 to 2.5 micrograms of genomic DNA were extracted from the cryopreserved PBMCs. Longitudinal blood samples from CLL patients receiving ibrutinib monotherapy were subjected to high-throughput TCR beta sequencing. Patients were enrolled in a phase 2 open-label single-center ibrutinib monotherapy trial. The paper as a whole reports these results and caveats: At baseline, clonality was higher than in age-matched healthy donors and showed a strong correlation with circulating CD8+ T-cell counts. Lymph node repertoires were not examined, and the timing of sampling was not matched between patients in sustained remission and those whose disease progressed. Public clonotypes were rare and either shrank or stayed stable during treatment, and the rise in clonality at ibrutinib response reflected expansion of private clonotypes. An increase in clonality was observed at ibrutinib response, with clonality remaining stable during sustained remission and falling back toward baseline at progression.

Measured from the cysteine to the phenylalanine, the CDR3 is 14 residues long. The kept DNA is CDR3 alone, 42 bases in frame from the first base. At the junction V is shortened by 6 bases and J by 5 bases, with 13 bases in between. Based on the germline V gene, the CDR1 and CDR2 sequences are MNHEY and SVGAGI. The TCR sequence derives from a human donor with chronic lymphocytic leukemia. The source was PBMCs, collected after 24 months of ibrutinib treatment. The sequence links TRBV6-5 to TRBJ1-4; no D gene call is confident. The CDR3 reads CASSPAGVNEKLFF. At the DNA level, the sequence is TGTGCCAGCAGCCCGGCCGGAGTGAATGAAAAACTGTTTTTT.